A selection of T cell receptor beta chains follows, all from one sample in a study of blood T cell repertoires in COVID-19. The repertoire was sequenced with immunoSEQ multiplex PCR; TCRdb's copy has only in-frame clones and lacks some. The profile shows approximately 460,000 clones, nearly 90% of them singletons. The source material was peripheral blood. The origin of the receptors is a man between 18 and 35 years old with COVID-19, enrolled during active disease. Each CDR3 is given with its conserved first and last residue. Each record gives: V gene, clone size, D gene, J gene, CDR3 protein, CDR3 DNA. A D gene is named only where the DNA matches it firmly. Clone size appears in some rows only: once, few, many, or a class for an expanded clone.

TRBV27	NA	NA	TRBJ2-3	CASSLWDTSTDTQYF	TGTGCCAGCAGTTTATGGGACACGAGCACAGATACGCAGTATTTT
TRBV29-1	NA	TRBD2	TRBJ2-4	CSVTSGVAKNIQYF	TGCAGCGTTACTAGCGGGGTAGCCAAAAACATTCAGTACTTC
TRBV15	NA	NA	TRBJ1-3	CATSRDAGAGNTIYF	TGTGCCACCAGCAGAGACGCAGGGGCTGGAAACACCATATATTTT
TRBV11-2	NA	NA	TRBJ2-3	CASSFEADTQYF	TGTGCCAGCAGCTTTGAGGCGGATACGCAGTATTTT
TRBV7-9	NA	TRBD1	TRBJ2-7	CASSQTGDPSYEQYF	TGTGCCAGCAGTCAGACAGGGGATCCCTCCTACGAGCAGTACTTC
TRBV6-5	NA	TRBD1	TRBJ2-7	CASSLDRDRGYEQYF	TGTGCCAGCAGTTTAGACCGGGACAGGGGTTACGAGCAGTACTTC
TRBV6-5	NA	NA	TRBJ2-1	CASSPGAYNEQFF	TGTGCCAGCAGTCCAGGGGCCTACAATGAGCAGTTCTTC
TRBV6-6	NA	NA	TRBJ2-5	CASSYPQETQYF	TGTGCCAGCAGTTACCCGCAAGAGACCCAGTACTTC
TRBV6-5	NA	TRBD2	TRBJ2-1	CASRSGTSRLYEQFF	TGTGCCAGCAGATCCGGGACTAGCCGCCTGTATGAGCAGTTCTTC
TRBV5-6	NA	TRBD2	TRBJ2-1	CASSLWRGDNEQFF	TGTGCCAGCAGCTTGTGGCGGGGGGACAATGAGCAGTTCTTC
TRBV15	NA	NA	TRBJ1-1	CATSRDERGPTEAFF	TGTGCCACCAGCAGAGACGAGCGGGGACCCACTGAAGCTTTCTTT
TRBV3-1/TRBV3-2	NA	NA	TRBJ1-1	CASSQESLTEAFF	TGTGCCAGCAGCCAAGAATCGCTAACTGAAGCTTTCTTT
TRBV6-1	NA	TRBD2	TRBJ2-7	CASSEATSGVYEQYF	TGTGCCAGCAGTGAAGCTACTAGCGGAGTATACGAGCAGTACTTC
TRBV7-9	NA	TRBD2	TRBJ2-5	CASSLPGLAGSGGTQYF	TGTGCCAGCAGCTTACCCGGACTAGCGGGATCAGGGGGGACCCAGTACTTC
TRBV7-9	once	TRBD2	TRBJ2-7	CASSFPAGPASYEQYF	TGTGCCAGCAGCTTTCCAGCGGGACCCGCCTCCTACGAGCAGTACTTC
TRBV9	once	TRBD2	TRBJ2-1	CASSVDPGGEQFF	TGTGCCAGCAGCGTAGACCCGGGAGGTGAGCAGTTCTTC
TRBV14	NA	NA	TRBJ1-1	CASSQDMHGVLNTEAFF	TGTGCCAGCAGCCAAGATATGCACGGAGTTTTGAACACTGAAGCTTTCTTT
TRBV7-2	NA	TRBD1	TRBJ2-2	CASSLRTGDTGELFF	TGTGCCAGCAGCCTCAGGACAGGGGACACCGGGGAGCTGTTTTTT
TRBV19	NA	NA	TRBJ2-5	CASSPRQRETQYF	TGTGCCAGTAGTCCGAGACAGAGAGAGACCCAGTACTTC
TRBV4-1	NA	NA	TRBJ2-3	CASSQDGRGGLVAQYF	TGCGCCAGCAGCCAAGATGGCAGGGGGGGACTAGTCGCGCAGTATTTT
TRBV7-8	NA	NA	TRBJ1-1	CASSLGGGVGAFF	TGTGCCAGCAGCTTGGGTGGGGGCGTCGGAGCTTTCTTT
TRBV5-1	NA	NA	TRBJ2-3	CASSSFRRATDTQYF	TGCGCCAGCAGCTCCTTTAGGAGGGCCACAGATACGCAGTATTTT
TRBV7-8	NA	TRBD1	TRBJ1-5	CASSPTRGSNQPQHF	TGTGCCAGCAGCCCTACCAGGGGGTCGAATCAGCCCCAGCATTTT
TRBV6-6	NA	NA	TRBJ2-5	CASSQQGTETQYF	TGTGCCAGCAGTCAACAGGGAACCGAGACCCAGTACTTC
TRBV7-9	NA	NA	TRBJ2-1	CASRPGNYNEQFF	TGTGCCAGCAGGCCAGGGAACTACAATGAGCAGTTCTTC
TRBV5-4	NA	NA	TRBJ1-1	CASSLVQGMYTEAFF	TGTGCCAGCAGCTTGGTGCAGGGTATGTACACTGAAGCTTTCTTT
TRBV29-1	NA	NA	TRBJ2-5	CSVEVRVARETQYF	TGCAGCGTTGAAGTCAGGGTGGCTAGGGAGACCCAGTACTTC
TRBV7-3	NA	NA	TRBJ1-1	CASSYGMNTEAFF	TGTGCCAGCAGCTACGGGATGAACACTGAAGCTTTCTTT
TRBV7-7	NA	TRBD1	TRBJ2-5	CASRKGTGGFQETQYF	TGTGCCAGCAGGAAAGGGACAGGGGGTTTCCAAGAGACCCAGTACTTC
TRBV4-2	NA	NA	TRBJ2-6	CASSPTGNSGANVLTF	TGTGCCAGCAGCCCAACAGGGAACTCTGGGGCCAACGTCCTGACTTTC
TRBV6-5	NA	TRBD1	TRBJ1-5	CASTGQGPEPQHF	TGTGCCAGCACTGGACAGGGCCCGGAGCCCCAGCATTTT
TRBV11-3	NA	NA	TRBJ1-3	CASSMTGERNTIYF	TGTGCCAGCAGCATGACAGGAGAAAGAAACACCATATATTTT
TRBV9	NA	TRBD2	TRBJ2-2	CASSVVALGTSGSTNGELFF	TGTGCCAGCAGCGTAGTGGCCCTGGGGACTAGCGGGAGTACGAACGGGGAGCTGTTTTTT
TRBV18	once	TRBD1	TRBJ1-5	CASSPDTGDQPQHF	TGTGCCAGCTCACCCGACACAGGGGATCAGCCCCAGCATTTT
TRBV11-2	NA	TRBD2	TRBJ2-2	CASSLLAGGPGTGELFF	TGTGCCAGCAGCTTACTAGCGGGGGGGCCGGGCACCGGGGAGCTGTTTTTT
TRBV11-2	NA	NA	TRBJ1-4	CASSLDRTAQKLFF	TGTGCCAGCAGCTTAGATCGGACAGCCCAAAAACTGTTTTTT
TRBV9	once	NA	TRBJ2-3	CASSNGGSSTDTQYF	TGTGCCAGCAGCAATGGGGGCTCTAGCACAGATACGCAGTATTTT
TRBV7-9	few	NA	TRBJ1-2	CASSQQGFGYTF	TGTGCCAGCAGCCAACAGGGTTTTGGCTACACCTTC
TRBV5-1	NA	NA	TRBJ2-5	CASSLALGDGETQYF	TGCGCCAGCAGCTTGGCCTTAGGGGATGGAGAGACCCAGTACTTC
TRBV28	NA	NA	TRBJ2-5	CASSLEPAGWGETQYF	TGTGCCAGCAGTTTGGAACCGGCAGGGTGGGGCGAGACCCAGTACTTC
TRBV11-1	NA	NA	TRBJ1-4	CASSPYGGRVFF	TGTGCCAGCAGCCCATACGGGGGGCGAGTGTTTTTT
TRBV19	NA	TRBD1	TRBJ2-7	CASSTKTGPYEQYF	TGTGCCAGTAGTACTAAGACAGGGCCCTACGAGCAGTACTTC
TRBV10-1	few	TRBD1	TRBJ2-7	CASSESGTDYEQYF	TGCGCCAGCAGTGAGTCGGGGACAGACTACGAGCAGTACTTC
TRBV28	NA	TRBD1	TRBJ2-7	CASSPGTGMYF	TGTGCCAGCAGTCCTGGGACAGGGATGTACTTC
TRBV27	NA	NA	TRBJ2-1	CASRAGIHNEQFF	TGTGCCAGCAGGGCAGGAATCCACAATGAGCAGTTCTTC
TRBV5-5	NA	TRBD2	TRBJ2-7	CASSYTGTSGGAVWPYEQYF	TGTGCCAGCAGCTATACCGGGACTAGCGGGGGGGCCGTGTGGCCCTACGAGCAGTACTTC
TRBV19	NA	NA	TRBJ2-5	CASSSRSGETQYF	TGTGCCAGTAGTAGTCGCAGCGGAGAGACCCAGTACTTC
TRBV2	once	NA	TRBJ2-7	CASSDFVRSRYEQYF	TGTGCCAGCAGTGATTTTGTCAGGTCGCGATACGAGCAGTACTTC
TRBV24-1	NA	TRBD1	TRBJ1-1	CATSAPGTGGKAFF	TGTGCCACCAGTGCCCCGGGGACAGGGGGCAAGGCTTTCTTT
TRBV9	NA	NA	TRBJ2-3	CASSPLPGTQYF	TGTGCCAGCAGCCCTCTCCCGGGTACGCAGTATTTT
TRBV30	NA	NA	TRBJ1-2	CAWRVGSYGYTF	TGTGCCTGGAGGGTTGGCTCCTATGGCTACACCTTC
TRBV20-1	NA	NA	TRBJ2-1	CSASFSGIATPDEQFF	TGCAGTGCTAGTTTCAGCGGCATCGCAACCCCCGATGAGCAGTTCTTC
TRBV7-2	NA	TRBD2	TRBJ2-7	CASSLSSGDTYEQYF	TGTGCCAGCAGCCTAAGTAGCGGGGACACCTACGAGCAGTACTTC